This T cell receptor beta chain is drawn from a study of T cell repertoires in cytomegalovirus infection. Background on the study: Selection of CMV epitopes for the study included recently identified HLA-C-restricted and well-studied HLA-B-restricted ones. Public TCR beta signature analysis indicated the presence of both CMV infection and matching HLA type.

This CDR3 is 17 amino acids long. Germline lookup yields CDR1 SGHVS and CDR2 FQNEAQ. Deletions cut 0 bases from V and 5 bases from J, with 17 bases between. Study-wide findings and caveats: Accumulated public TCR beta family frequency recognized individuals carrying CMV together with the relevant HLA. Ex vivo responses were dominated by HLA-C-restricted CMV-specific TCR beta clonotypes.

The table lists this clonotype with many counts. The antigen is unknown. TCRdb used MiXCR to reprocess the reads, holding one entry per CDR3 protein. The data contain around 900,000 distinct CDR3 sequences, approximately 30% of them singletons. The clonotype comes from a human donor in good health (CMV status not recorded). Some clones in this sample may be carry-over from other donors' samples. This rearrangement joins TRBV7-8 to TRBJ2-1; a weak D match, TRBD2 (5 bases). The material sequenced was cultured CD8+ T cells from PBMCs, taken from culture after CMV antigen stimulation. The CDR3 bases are TGTGCCAGCAGCTTAGCGGTTTCAGGACCGACTAACAATGAGCAGTTCTTC. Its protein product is CASSLAVSGPTNNEQFF.